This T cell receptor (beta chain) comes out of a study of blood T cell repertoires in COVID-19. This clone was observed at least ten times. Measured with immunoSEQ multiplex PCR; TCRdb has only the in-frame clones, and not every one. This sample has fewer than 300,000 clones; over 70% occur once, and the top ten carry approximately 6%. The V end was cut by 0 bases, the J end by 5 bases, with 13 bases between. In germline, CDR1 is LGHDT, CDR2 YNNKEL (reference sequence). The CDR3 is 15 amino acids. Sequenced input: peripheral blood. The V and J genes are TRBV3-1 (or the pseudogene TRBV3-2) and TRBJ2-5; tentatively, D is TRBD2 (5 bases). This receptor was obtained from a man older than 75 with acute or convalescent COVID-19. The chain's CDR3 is CASSQDLVERETQYF. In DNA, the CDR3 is TGTGCCAGCAGCCAAGATCTTGTGGAGCGGGAGACCCAGTACTTC.